These T cell receptor beta chains were read from a single sample in a study of blood T cell repertoires in COVID-19. Assay: immunoSEQ multiplex PCR; the TCRdb copy retains only in-frame clones and omits some. The data contain fewer than 250,000 clones, around 76% of them singletons. Material for sequencing was peripheral blood. The source of these receptors is a woman in her sixties or seventies with COVID-19, enrolled during active disease. Both conserved end residues are part of each CDR3. D genes are given only for firm matches. The listing skips clone size in some rows; elsewhere it reads once, few, many or a size class.

>TRBV6-4|TRBD1|TRBJ2-4|-
CASSDSIAGGHKNIQYF
TGTGCCAGCAGTGACTCGATAGCAGGGGGACACAAAAACATTCAGTACTTC
>TRBV19|-|TRBJ1-1|-
CASSIVGGRSEAFF
TGTGCCAGTAGTATAGTCGGGGGTAGGTCTGAAGCTTTCTTT
>TRBV28|-|TRBJ2-6|-
CASSAPSQARTGGANVLTF
TGTGCCAGCAGTGCCCCTAGTCAGGCTAGAACGGGAGGGGCCAACGTCCTGACTTTC
>TRBV19|-|TRBJ2-1|few
CASSILGGVSYNEQFF
TGTGCCAGTAGTATCCTAGGGGGGGTCAGCTACAATGAGCAGTTCTTC
>TRBV4-2|-|TRBJ1-1|-
CASSQALRGRVNTEAFF
TGTGCCAGCAGCCAAGCCCTACGGGGGAGGGTGAACACTGAAGCTTTCTTT
>TRBV5-1|-|TRBJ1-1|-
CASSPNAGVNTEAFF
TGCGCCAGCAGCCCGAACGCAGGGGTTAACACTGAAGCTTTCTTT
>TRBV9|-|TRBJ1-4|-
CASSRGYNEKLFF
TGTGCCAGCAGCAGGGGGTATAATGAAAAACTGTTTTTT
>TRBV5-1|-|TRBJ1-5|-
CASSPAPGGGNQPQHF
TGCGCCAGCAGCCCGGCCCCGGGAGGGGGCAATCAGCCCCAGCATTTT
>TRBV13|TRBD1|TRBJ2-2|-
CASSLAGGVTGELFF
TGTGCCAGCAGCTTAGCAGGGGGTGTTACCGGGGAGCTGTTTTTT
>TRBV6-5|-|TRBJ2-3|-
CASRKLGGLDTQYF
TGTGCCAGCAGAAAACTGGGGGGGCTAGATACGCAGTATTTT
>TRBV7-2|-|TRBJ2-3|-
CASSHGVIGLLTDTQYF
TGTGCCAGCAGCCACGGGGTGATCGGACTATTAACCGATACGCAGTATTTT
>TRBV19|-|TRBJ1-2|-
CASSTQGIGPANYGYTF
TGTGCCAGTAGTACACAGGGAATCGGGCCCGCTAACTATGGCTACACCTTC
>TRBV5-1|TRBD2|TRBJ2-1|-
CASSLSILAGPGSSYNEQFF
TGCGCCAGCAGCTTGTCAATACTAGCGGGCCCGGGCAGCTCCTACAATGAGCAGTTCTTC
>TRBV7-3|-|TRBJ1-3|-
CASSPGGGRDSGNTIYF
TGTGCCAGCAGCCCCGGAGGAGGGAGAGACTCTGGAAACACCATATATTTT
>TRBV18|-|TRBJ1-1|-
CASSPVGAGNTEAFF
TGTGCCAGCTCACCTGTGGGGGCAGGAAACACTGAAGCTTTCTTT
>TRBV5-1|-|TRBJ2-2|-
CASEELGRGTGELFF
TGCGCCAGCGAAGAGCTAGGTCGAGGCACCGGGGAGCTGTTTTTT
>TRBV25-1|-|TRBJ1-2|-
CASSEYGPAGNGYTF
TGTGCCAGCAGTGAATACGGCCCGGCGGGGAATGGCTACACCTTC
>TRBV11-3|-|TRBJ2-5|-
CASSNGLVEETQYF
TGTGCCAGCAGCAACGGACTGGTCGAGGAGACCCAGTACTTC
>TRBV3-1/TRBV3-2|-|TRBJ2-5|few
CASSPGTSYQETQYF
TGTGCCAGCAGCCCCGGGACTTCGTACCAAGAGACCCAGTACTTC
>TRBV27|-|TRBJ2-7|-
CASSPQGPHYEQYF
TGTGCCAGCAGTCCTCAGGGGCCCCACTACGAGCAGTACTTC
>TRBV5-1|-|TRBJ2-1|-
CASSFSGAYNEQFF
TGCGCCAGCAGCTTTTCGGGAGCCTACAATGAGCAGTTCTTC
>TRBV28|-|TRBJ2-7|-
CASSLLRAYEQYF
TGTGCCAGCAGTTTACTCAGGGCCTACGAGCAGTACTTC
>TRBV12-3/TRBV12-4|-|TRBJ1-1|-
CASTLGENTEAFF
TGTGCCAGCACCCTAGGAGAGAACACTGAAGCTTTCTTT
>TRBV7-2|-|TRBJ2-1|-
CASSFQRSSYNEQFF
TGTGCCAGCAGCTTCCAGCGGAGCTCCTACAATGAGCAGTTCTTC
>TRBV20-1|-|TRBJ2-5|-
CSASGAGLGGKETQYF
TGCAGTGCTAGTGGGGCTGGACTAGGGGGGAAAGAGACCCAGTACTTC
>TRBV7-9|TRBD1|TRBJ2-2|-
CASRDRDRVDTGELFF
TGTGCCAGCAGGGACCGGGACAGGGTAGATACCGGGGAGCTGTTTTTT
>TRBV30|-|TRBJ1-2|-
CAWKAGLGYTF
TGTGCCTGGAAAGCAGGTTTAGGCTACACCTTC
>TRBV4-2|-|TRBJ2-7|-
CASSPLGQEDEQYF
TGTGCCAGCAGTCCTCTGGGGCAGGAAGACGAGCAGTACTTC
>TRBV15|-|TRBJ2-2|few
CATSRGTGSNTGELFF
TGTGCCACCAGCAGAGGAACAGGCTCGAACACCGGGGAGCTGTTTTTT
>TRBV5-5|TRBD1|TRBJ1-3|-
CASSRTGADSGNTIYF
TGTGCCAGCAGCAGGACAGGGGCCGACTCTGGAAACACCATATATTTT
>TRBV5-4|TRBD1|TRBJ1-2|-
CASSSRSGTGNDYGYTF
TGTGCCAGCAGCTCTCGCTCCGGGACAGGGAACGACTATGGCTACACCTTC
>TRBV5-1|-|TRBJ2-2|-
CASRPGLVMTGELFF
TGCGCCAGCAGGCCGGGACTCGTGATGACCGGGGAGCTGTTTTTT
>TRBV7-8|TRBD2|TRBJ2-4|-
CASSLVASAGGRVAKNIQYF
TGTGCCAGCAGCTTAGTGGCATCCGCGGGAGGGAGAGTCGCCAAAAACATTCAGTACTTC
>TRBV7-9|TRBD1|TRBJ2-1|-
CASSLVGQYNEQFF
TGTGCCAGCAGCTTAGTGGGACAGTACAATGAGCAGTTCTTC
>TRBV7-9|-|TRBJ2-7|-
CASSPEGVREQYF
TGTGCCAGCAGCCCCGAGGGGGTACGCGAGCAGTACTTC
>TRBV9|-|TRBJ1-1|-
CASSVEGHPNTEAFF
TGTGCCAGCAGCGTAGAAGGACATCCGAACACTGAAGCTTTCTTT
>TRBV10-3|-|TRBJ1-2|-
CAISPQGDYGYTF
TGTGCCATCAGCCCACAGGGCGACTATGGCTACACCTTC
>TRBV7-9|-|TRBJ2-6|-
CASSRRTGSGANVLTF
TGTGCCAGCAGCAGACGTACAGGCTCTGGGGCCAACGTCCTGACTTTC
>TRBV5-4|-|TRBJ1-1|-
CASSSDPDRNTEAFF
TGTGCCAGCAGCTCGGACCCGGACAGGAACACTGAAGCTTTCTTT
>TRBV28|-|TRBJ1-2|many
CASSSRSPSYGYTF
TGTGCCAGCAGTTCCCGCAGTCCTTCCTATGGCTACACCTTC
>TRBV6-1|-|TRBJ2-5|-
CASSGRLTGLQETQYF
TGTGCCAGCAGTGGGCGCTTGACAGGACTCCAAGAGACCCAGTACTTC
>TRBV5-1|-|TRBJ2-1|-
CASSLGAGNEQFF
TGCGCCAGCAGCTTGGGGGCAGGGAATGAGCAGTTCTTC
>TRBV7-3|TRBD1|TRBJ2-1|-
CASSSSGQGYNEQFF
TGTGCCAGCAGCTCCTCGGGACAGGGATACAATGAGCAGTTCTTC
>TRBV15|-|TRBJ2-7|few
CATSRAGKGAYEQYF
TGTGCCACCAGCAGAGCGGGGAAGGGCGCCTACGAGCAGTACTTC
>TRBV4-2|-|TRBJ1-1|-
CASSQDSTGWTEAFF
TGTGCCAGCAGCCAAGATTCTACAGGTTGGACTGAAGCTTTCTTT
>TRBV10-2|TRBD2|TRBJ2-7|-
CASGWGGRYYEQYF
TGCGCCAGCGGGTGGGGGGGGAGGTACTACGAGCAGTACTTC
>TRBV14|-|TRBJ2-7|-
CASSQALLVEQYF
TGTGCCAGCAGCCAAGCCTTACTTGTTGAGCAGTACTTC
>TRBV7-9|TRBD1|TRBJ1-1|-
CASSLRKTGPVGTEAFF
TGTGCCAGCAGCTTAAGAAAGACAGGGCCCGTGGGCACTGAAGCTTTCTTT
>TRBV18|-|TRBJ1-5|-
CASATSGGEQPQHF
TGTGCCAGCGCAACCAGTGGAGGGGAACAGCCCCAGCATTTT
>TRBV9|TRBD1|TRBJ1-3|-
CASSVGLRRTGGSGNTIYF
TGTGCCAGCAGCGTAGGCCTACGACGGACAGGGGGATCTGGAAACACCATATATTTT
>TRBV6-1|-|TRBJ1-2|-
CASSELVGGYTF
TGTGCCAGCAGTGAACTAGTTGGTGGCTACACCTTC
>TRBV25-1|TRBD1|TRBJ2-3|many
CASSESGQGSTDTQYF
TGTGCCAGCAGTGAATCCGGACAGGGGTCAACAGATACGCAGTATTTT
>TRBV14|-|TRBJ2-5|-
CASSQSYETQYF
TGTGCCAGCAGCCAGTCCTATGAGACCCAGTACTTC
>TRBV6-6|TRBD2|TRBJ2-3|-
CASSYGRGLTDTQYF
TGTGCCAGCAGCTACGGGAGGGGTCTCACAGATACGCAGTATTTT
>TRBV6-5|TRBD2|TRBJ2-7|-
CASSHPGGGYEQYF
TGTGCCAGCAGTCACCCGGGCGGGGGGTACGAGCAGTACTTC
>TRBV5-1|TRBD2|TRBJ2-1|-
CASSDPAGGEIEQFF
TGCGCCAGCAGCGATCCTGCGGGAGGGGAAATTGAGCAGTTCTTC
>TRBV7-9|TRBD1|TRBJ2-2|-
CASSLEQGATNTGELFF
TGTGCCAGCAGCCTAGAACAGGGGGCGACGAACACCGGGGAGCTGTTTTTT
>TRBV5-5|-|TRBJ1-6|once
CASSPLREGSSPLHF
TGTGCCAGCAGCCCCCTGAGGGAGGGGAGTTCACCCCTCCACTTT
>TRBV27|-|TRBJ2-1|-
CASSATRGYSEEQFF
TGTGCCAGCAGTGCGACCAGGGGATACTCCGAAGAGCAGTTCTTC
>TRBV7-9|-|TRBJ2-2|many
CASSLLGGRNTGELFF
TGTGCCAGCAGCTTACTAGGAGGGCGTAACACCGGGGAGCTGTTTTTT